The clone carrying this TCR beta chain appeared a few times. What it binds is not known. TCRdb analysed the 5' RACE reads with MiXCR anew, one entry per CDR3 protein. The table has 270,000 or so distinct CDR3 sequences, over 15% seen once. This entry is derived from a study of CD8 T cells in ankylosing spondylitis. The study's findings and limits: Reactive arthritis synovial fluid and blood were previously reported to contain some motif variants. Peripheral blood held disease-linked clones only at relatively low frequency, and these were CD8+. Blood of patients with ankylosing spondylitis appeared to be characterized by a TCR beta motif of eight highly homologous variants.

Trimming took 4 bases from V and 3 from J; bases not matched to a gene: 9. This CDR3 contains 18 residues. Germline CDR1 is SGHAT and CDR2 is FQNNGV. Material: blood, either unsorted or a sorted T cell fraction (not recorded which). The TCR sequence derives from a male donor with ankylosing spondylitis or in good health (not recorded which). The gene calls are TRBV11-2 and TRBJ2-1; 13 nucleotides match TRBD2. Here the CDR3 DNA reads TGTGCCAGCAGCTCCGGACTAGCGGGGGCCCTCGTCTACAATGAGCAGTTCTTC. It translates to CASSSGLAGALVYNEQFF.